This T cell receptor beta chain stems from a study of cytomegalovirus exposure and HLA in healthy donors. Trimming stripped 2 bases from V and 6 bases from J, with 9 bases between. Germline CDR1 is SGHDT and CDR2 is YYEEEE. The CDR3 extends over 12 amino acids. Points from the study as a whole: Prior analysis indicated that the majority of TCR beta V segments exhibited productivity approximately 87% or approximately 30% of the time. The study listed approximately 160 cytomegalovirus-associated TCR beta chains. A later analysis, which compared TCR beta chains of equal frequency, found the HLA-associated ones more clonally expanded.

Of note for this clone: Its antigen remains unidentified.

The PCR employed 60 Vbeta primers together with 13 Jbeta primers. Per the original data handling: Around 10 million of the roughly 80 million unique TCR beta chains counted in a later analysis were shared. The method was immunoSEQ multiplex PCR; TCRdb's version includes in-frame clones alone and lacks a portion of them. The DNA gave D and trimming, while V, J and clone size come from that table. The sample has about 130,000 clones; approximately 9% are singletons. Sequences were obtained from PBMCs. The chain employs TRBV5-6 and TRBJ2-7, with D unclear. The source is a woman in her thirties or forties in good health and CMV-seropositive. The CDR3: CASSFITGEQYF. The CDR3 DNA reads as TGTGCCAGCAGCTTTATTACGGGCGAGCAGTACTTC. The full variable domain, rest sourced from reference TRBV5-6 and TRBJ2-7, is DAGVTQSPTHLIKTRGQQVTLRCSPKSGHDTVSWYQQALGQGPQFIFQYYEEEERQRGNFPDRFSGHQFPNYSSELNVNALLLGDSALYLCASSFITGEQYFGPGTRLTVT.